Presented here are 17 T cell receptor beta chains from one specimen sequenced in a study of T cell responses to AZD1222 COVID-19 vaccine. Produced via immunoSEQ multiplex PCR; TCRdb's table is partial and in-frame only. Here the sample spans around 65,000 clones, 83% being singletons. The sample was peripheral blood, taken 28 days after the second AZD1222 dose. The source of these receptors is an adult who received the AZD1222 COVID-19 vaccine.

The rearrangement joins TRBV7-3 to TRBJ1-2; 9 bases are a match to TRBD1. The CDR3 length is 14 residues. V was pared by 5 bases and J by 6 bases, with 7 bases of the junction left unmatched. Germline CDR1 reads SGHTA; CDR2 reads FQGTGA. This chain's CDR3 is CASSLIGQGNGYTF. Here the CDR3 DNA reads TGTGCCAGCAGCCTTATAGGACAGGGGAATGGCTACACCTTC. The complete variable domain, with remaining parts taken from reference TRBV7-3 and TRBJ1-2, reads GAGVSQTPSNKVTEKGKYVELRCDPISGHTALYWYRQSLGQGPEFLIYFQGTGAADDSGLPNDRFFAVRPEGSVSTLKIQRTERGDSAVYLCASSLIGQGNGYTFGSGTRLTVV.

The chain carries TRBV30 and TRBJ1-3; a weak D match, TRBD1 (5 bases). Germline V gene lookup returns CDR1 GTSNPN and CDR2 SVGIG (reference sequence). V gave up 5 bases and J gave up 0 bases, with 11 bases separating them. The CDR3 is made up of 14 amino acids. The CDR3 region has the DNA TGTGCCTGGGGGGGACTGACCTCTGGAAACACCATATATTTT. Translation gives CAWGGLTSGNTIYF. The entire variable domain, with the rest obtained from reference TRBV30 and TRBJ1-3, is as follows: SQTIHQWPATLVQPVGSPLSLECTVEGTSNPNLYWYRQAAGRGLQLLFYSVGIGQISSEVPQNLSASRPQDRQFILSSKKLLLSDSGFYLCAWGGLTSGNTIYFGEGSWLTVV.

The chain couples TRBV6-5 to TRBJ1-5, with D uncertain. The V gene's germline CDR1 is MNHEY and CDR2 SVGAGI. V was shortened by 6 bases and J by 4 bases, with 13 bases between the two germline ends. The CDR3 covers 14 residues. The CDR3 DNA sequence: TGTGCCAGCAGGGGAGTGGGGAAAAATCAGCCCCAGCATTTT. This sequence encodes CASRGVGKNQPQHF.

The chain links TRBV10-3 to TRBJ2-7, with D perhaps assigned TRBD1 or TRBD2 (5 bases each). Germline V gives CDR1 ENHRY, CDR2 SYGVKD. The CDR3 extends over 14 amino acids. V was pared by 2 bases and J by 3 bases, with 11 bases between. CDR3 DNA sequence: TGTGCCATCAGTGAGCCGGGACGGCGCTACGAGCAGTACTTC. This translates into CAISEPGRRYEQYF.

V gene TRBV5-6 combines with J gene TRBJ1-3; D might be TRBD1 (6 bases). Trimming shortened V by 6 bases and J by 2 bases, and 18 bases separated the two germline ends. The CDR3 is 16 residues long. Germline loops: CDR1 SGHDT, CDR2 YYEEEE. CDR3 coding DNA: TGTGCCAGCATCCCCGATGGGGGGGCGACTGGAAACACCATATATTTT. It encodes CASIPDGGATGNTIYF.

The chain combines TRBV10-3 with TRBJ1-5; D remains ambiguous. Per germline, CDR1 ENHRY and CDR2 SYGVKD. V was trimmed by 3 bases and J by 4 bases, leaving 4 bases between them. The CDR3 totals 12 residues. The CDR3 DNA is TGTGCCATCAGTGACAATAATCAGCCCCAGCATTTT. It codes for CAISDNNQPQHF.

The chain has TRBV2 and TRBJ1-3; the match to TRBD1 covers 7 bases. The V gene end was trimmed by 6 bases and the J gene end by 4 bases; junction bases not matched to a gene: 6. The germline V gene has CDR1 SNHLY and CDR2 FYNNEI. The CDR3 is made up of 14 amino acids. Here the CDR3 DNA reads TGTGCCAGCAGCCCTGCGGGACAGGGAAACACCATATATTTT. The encoded protein is CASSPAGQGNTIYF.

This chain uses TRBV6-5 with TRBJ2-3; D perhaps matches TRBD1 (5 bases). V was cut by 2 bases and J by 6 bases, with 15 bases left in between. This CDR3 has 15 residues. The germline V gene encodes CDR1 MNHEY and CDR2 SVGAGI. CDR3 residues: CASSYGAARSDTQYF. CDR3 sequence (DNA): TGTGCCAGCAGTTACGGGGCAGCCCGTAGCGATACGCAGTATTTT.

This chain links TRBV4-2 with TRBJ2-3; D possibly matches TRBD1 or TRBD2 (6 bases each). Trimming removed 0 bases from V and 6 bases from J, with 19 bases in between. CDR3 length: 17 amino acids. Germline V CDR1 and CDR2: LGHNA, YNFKEQ. CDR3 nucleotides: TGTGCCAGCAGCCAAGATAGTCCTCCGGGGGCGAGGGATACGCAGTATTTT. Protein product: CASSQDSPPGARDTQYF.

The gene calls are TRBV6-5 and TRBJ2-1; 7 nucleotides agree with TRBD2. The V gene end was trimmed by 3 bases and the J gene end by 13 bases; junction bases not matched to a gene: 9. CDR3 length: 13 residues. Per the germline V gene, CDR1 is MNHEY and CDR2 is SVGAGI. The DNA for the CDR3 is TGTGCCAGCAGTTATGCCGGGACTAACAACCAGTTCTTC. Its translation: CASSYAGTNNQFF.

The chain carries TRBV2 and TRBJ1-2; 7 nucleotides line up with TRBD1. V shed 4 bases and J 6 bases; nucleotides not matched to a gene: 11. The CDR3 length is 15 residues. Germline assignment: CDR1 SNHLY and CDR2 FYNNEI. CDR3 loop: CASSGGQTIRDGYTF. The CDR3 nucleotides read TGTGCCAGCAGTGGGGGACAGACCATCAGGGATGGCTACACCTTC.

In DNA form, the CDR3 reads TGTGCCAGCAGCTTGTCGCAGGGCCAGGGTGAGCAGTTCTTC. Its translation: CASSLSQGQGEQFF. The J gene is TRBJ2-1, the V gene TRBV5-4; the D gene is possibly TRBD1 (5 bases). Trimming took 1 base from V and 9 from J, leaving 14 bases between them. This CDR3 is 14 amino acids long. Per germline, CDR1 SGHNT and CDR2 YYREEE (reference sequence).

This sequence joins TRBV7-6 and TRBJ2-1; 8 nucleotides align to TRBD1. After removal of 5 bases from V and 10 bases from J, the junction contained 13 bases not matched to a gene. CDR1 SGHVS and CDR2 FNYEAQ come from the germline V gene. This CDR3 region has 15 residues. The DNA for the CDR3 is TGTGCCAGCAGCGGGACAGGTTATCTGGGGTCCGAGCAGTTCTTC. It yields the protein CASSGTGYLGSEQFF.

The chain is built from TRBV12-3 or TRBV12-4 and TRBJ1-5, with no clear D. This CDR3 comprises 13 residues. Trimming stripped 4 bases from V and 3 bases from J, with 7 bases between. As DNA, the CDR3 is TGTGCCAGCAGTTCGAACACCAATCAGCCCCAGCATTTT. This translates into CASSSNTNQPQHF.

V is TRBV6-5 and J is TRBJ1-2; D call uncertain. Germline CDR1 reads MNHEY; CDR2 reads SVGAGI. V was cut by 6 bases and J by 4 bases, with 18 bases left in between. This CDR3 contains 15 residues. Written as DNA, the CDR3 is TGTGCCAGCAGATTTGACCGGTCGGAGGGCTATGGCTACACCTTC. It is translated as CASRFDRSEGYGYTF.

The chain joins TRBV12-3 or TRBV12-4 to TRBJ2-7, with 8 bases lining up with TRBD1. This CDR3 spans 13 amino acids. The junction had 8 bases not matched to a gene; V was cut back by 6 bases and J by 7 bases. In DNA form, the CDR3 reads TGTGCCAGCAGGTCGGGACAGGCAGGAGAGCAGTACTTC. Protein: CASRSGQAGEQYF.

This clone was detected only a few times. The gene calls are TRBV6-4 and TRBJ2-1; D might be TRBD2 (6 bases). Germline loops: CDR1 MRHNA, CDR2 SNTAGT. The CDR3 length is 13 residues. V was shortened by 6 bases and J by 10 bases, with 16 bases between the two germline ends. This CDR3 is CASSRAPEGEQFF. The DNA for the CDR3 is TGTGCCAGCAGCAGGGCCCCGGAGGGGGAGCAGTTCTTC.